This T cell receptor (beta chain) was obtained from a study of blood T cell repertoires in COVID-19. Overall study: Acute-phase and convalescent COVID-19 samples originated in the United States, Italy and Spain. T cells, B-cell-depleted T cells, or PBMCs provided the cDNA or gDNA that served as material.

The CDR3 has 15 amino acids. Germline-derived CDR1 and CDR2 are MNHNY and SVGAGI (reference sequence). Trimming took off 6 bases at V and 0 bases at J, with 14 bases between the two ends. In the study's own analysis: Nucleated cell number was recorded as an estimate derived from reference gene primer amplification. The protocol was immunoSEQ multiplex PCR, while the TCRdb copy is restricted to in-frame clones and leaves out a portion. V, J and clone size were drawn from that table, and D and trimming were deduced from the DNA. The table lists about 260,000 clones, around 90% of them singletons. The sequencing input was peripheral blood. The chain joins TRBV6-6 to TRBJ1-2; possibly TRBD1 for D (6 bases). The TCR comes from a woman aged 60-75 years with COVID-19, enrolled during active disease. The CDR3 DNA sequence: TGTGCCAGCAGCAACGCCGGGGGGCCTAACTATGGCTACACCTTC. This sequence encodes CASSNAGGPNYGYTF.